This T cell receptor beta chain is drawn from a study of T cell responses to AZD1222 COVID-19 vaccine. Study observations and caveats: It should be noted that donors were predominantly white British and more often female, and clonal diversity was possibly underestimated.

Comments on this clone: No antigen is known for it.

The repertoire was sequenced with immunoSEQ multiplex PCR; TCRdb's copy has only in-frame clones and lacks some. The sample lists 120,000 or so clones; about 89% were seen once. This sequence originates from an adult in good health. Sequencing was performed on peripheral blood, taken on day 0 of AZD1222 vaccination.

In DNA, the CDR3 is TGTGCCAGCAGTTTCTGGGCCCAGGGGGGCTACACCTTC. Amino acid sequence: CASSFWAQGGYTF. The chain has TRBV12-3 or TRBV12-4 and TRBJ1-2; TRBD1 is a possible D gene (6 bases). The CDR3 is 13 residues long. Trimming removed 3 bases from V and 8 bases from J, with 13 bases in between.